The clone carrying this T cell receptor beta chain was seen a few times. Its antigen is currently unknown. The sample originates from a study of T-cell reconstitution after alpha-beta-depleted transplantation in children. Study results and caveats: Surviving recipient T cells and intrathymic progenitors accounted for some patients' high TCRbeta diversity at day 60. When one year had passed after transplant, most T-cell counts and diversity came from newly produced T cells. Several hundred graft clones that had expanded were reportedly the source of alpha-beta T cells about two months after transplant.

Unique molecular identifiers tagged the TCRbeta library. TCRdb redid the calling of the PCR reads with MiXCR, one entry per CDR3 protein. The table records about 980,000 distinct CDR3 sequences, about 29% of them present only once. Germline V gene sequence: CDR1 GTSNPN, CDR2 SVGIG (reference sequence). The CDR3 extends over 14 amino acids. The V gene lost 2 bases and the J gene lost 15 bases, with 23 bases spanning the gap. The chain joins TRBV30 to TRBJ2-1; D is perhaps TRBD1 or TRBD2 (5 bases each). The source was PBMCs, mostly from graft donor cells, collected 360 days after TCRalphabeta/CD19-depleted stem cell transplant. This sequence was found in a boy less than two years old who had a stem cell transplant for SCID, so the T cells may come from the graft donor. CDR3 amino acids: CAWSPPGPPLGWFF. DNA of the CDR3: TGTGCCTGGAGTCCCCCGGGACCCCCCTTGGGGTGGTTCTTC.